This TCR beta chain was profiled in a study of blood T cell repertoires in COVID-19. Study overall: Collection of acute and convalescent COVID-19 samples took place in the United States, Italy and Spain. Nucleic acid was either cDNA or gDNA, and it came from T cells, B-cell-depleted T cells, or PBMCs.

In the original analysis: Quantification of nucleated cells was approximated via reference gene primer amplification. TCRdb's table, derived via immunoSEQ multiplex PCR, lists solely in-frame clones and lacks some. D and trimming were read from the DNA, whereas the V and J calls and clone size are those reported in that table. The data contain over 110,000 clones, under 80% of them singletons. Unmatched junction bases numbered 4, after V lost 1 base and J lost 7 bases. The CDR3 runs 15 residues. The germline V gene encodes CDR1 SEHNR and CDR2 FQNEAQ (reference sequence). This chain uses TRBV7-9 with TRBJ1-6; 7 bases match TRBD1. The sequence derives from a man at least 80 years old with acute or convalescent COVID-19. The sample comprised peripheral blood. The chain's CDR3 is CASSLGDRANSPLHF. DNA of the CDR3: TGTGCCAGCAGCTTAGGCGACAGGGCCAATTCACCCCTCCACTTT.